Listed below are T cell receptor beta chains from one sample, sequenced in a study of identifying expanded T cells in peripheral blood. Clones were read by immunoSEQ multiplex PCR, and TCRdb kept only the in-frame ones, dropping some. The table records under 150,000 clones, roughly 90% of them present only once. The sequencing sample was made of blood. Receptors were obtained from a person aged 18 to 70 in good health. Both conserved end residues are part of each CDR3. The D gene is left open where the match is weak. Rows may omit the clone size; those that give it use once, few, many or a size class.

NA	TRBV6-1	15	TRBJ1-6	NA	TGTGCCAGCAACCCGGGGTCGAGGGAGGGTTCACCCCTCCACTTT	CASNPGSREGSPLHF
NA	TRBV15	13	TRBJ2-5	NA	TGTGCCACCAGCAGAGGGGTAGAAGAGACCCAGTACTTC	CATSRGVEETQYF
once	TRBV6-5	14	TRBJ2-7	NA	TGTGCCAGCAGTTACTCGCGGAGGGGCTACGAGCAGTACTTC	CASSYSRRGYEQYF
NA	TRBV30	12	TRBJ1-4	NA	TGTGCCTGGAGTCCAGGGTACGAAAAACTGTTTTTT	CAWSPGYEKLFF
NA	TRBV18	16	TRBJ2-7	NA	TGTGCCAGCTCACCAGTTCGGGACAGCGGGGGCTACGAGCAGTACTTC	CASSPVRDSGGYEQYF
NA	TRBV7-9	14	TRBJ1-2	NA	TGTGCCAGCAACATGCGGGAAAATAACTATGGCTACACCTTC	CASNMRENNYGYTF
NA	TRBV19	15	TRBJ1-5	NA	TGTGCCAGTAGTATTCTCGACAGAACCTATCAGCCCCAGCATTTT	CASSILDRTYQPQHF
once	TRBV18	15	TRBJ1-4	TRBD1	TGTGCCAGCTCCCCGGGACAGCGGAAGGCAGAAAAACTGTTTTTT	CASSPGQRKAEKLFF
once	TRBV11-2	15	TRBJ2-5	TRBD2	TGTGCCAGCAGCTTAGATGTTCAGCGGGGAGAGACCCAGTACTTC	CASSLDVQRGETQYF
NA	TRBV5-1	17	TRBJ2-5	TRBD2	TGCGCCAGCAGCCCCCATGTAACTAGCGGGATGACAGAGACCCAGTACTTC	CASSPHVTSGMTETQYF
NA	TRBV5-1	16	TRBJ1-1	NA	TGCGCCAGCAGCTTGGACGGACAGCGAATGAACACTGAAGCTTTCTTT	CASSLDGQRMNTEAFF
NA	TRBV19	16	TRBJ1-2	TRBD1	TGTGCCAGTAGTATTCCCGGGGGACAGGCGCACTATGGCTACACCTTC	CASSIPGGQAHYGYTF
NA	TRBV30	12	TRBJ2-1	NA	TGTGCCTGGAGTTCACAGTTGAATGAGCAGTTCTTC	CAWSSQLNEQFF
NA	TRBV14	11	TRBJ1-1	NA	TGTGCCAGCGGCAAGGGCACTGAAGCTTTCTTT	CASGKGTEAFF
NA	TRBV10-3	14	TRBJ2-7	NA	TGTGCCATCAGTGAGCTCTCAGGTAGGCGCGAGCAGTACTTC	CAISELSGRREQYF
NA	TRBV7-3	13	TRBJ2-7	NA	TGTGCCAGCAGCGGCCAAAAGGTCCACGAGCAGTACTTC	CASSGQKVHEQYF
NA	TRBV7-2	14	TRBJ2-7	TRBD2	TGTGCCAGCAGCGTTAGCGGGTGGGGCTCCGAGCAGTACTTC	CASSVSGWGSEQYF
NA	TRBV6-1	15	TRBJ1-1	TRBD1	TGTGCCAGCAGTGAAGGACAGGGAGGCTACACTGAAGCTTTCTTT	CASSEGQGGYTEAFF
NA	TRBV2	14	TRBJ2-1	NA	TGTGCCAGCAGTGAAGAGGTCGCCTACGGGGAGCAGTTCTTC	CASSEEVAYGEQFF
NA	TRBV29-1	12	TRBJ1-6	NA	TGCAGCGTTGGGGGGCGCGGTCAACCCCTCCACTTT	CSVGGRGQPLHF
NA	TRBV11-2	14	TRBJ2-3	NA	TGTGCCAGCAGCTTAAGGCCCTACACAGATACGCAGTATTTT	CASSLRPYTDTQYF
NA	TRBV27	15	TRBJ1-2	TRBD1	TGTGCCAGCAGTCCCCGGGGCCAGGGGGCTCATGGCTACACCTTC	CASSPRGQGAHGYTF
NA	TRBV7-2	14	TRBJ1-6	NA	TGTGCCAGCAGCTTAACAGGGAAGGATTCACCCCTCCACTTT	CASSLTGKDSPLHF
NA	TRBV6-4	15	TRBJ2-7	NA	TGTGCCAGCAGTGTAGCGCAGGGGTACTCCTACGAGCAGTACTTC	CASSVAQGYSYEQYF
few	TRBV19	17	TRBJ1-1	TRBD1	TGTGCCAGTAGTATGGGACAGACTGACAACCTGAACACTGAAGCTTTCTTT	CASSMGQTDNLNTEAFF
NA	TRBV4-1	18	TRBJ2-7	TRBD2	TGCGCCAGCAGCCAGGGAGGACTAGCGGGAGGGCCTACCTACGAGCAGTACTTC	CASSQGGLAGGPTYEQYF
NA	TRBV5-1	15	TRBJ1-2	TRBD1	TGCGCCAGCAGCGAGACCCCAGGGGGGGCGGATGGCTACACCTTC	CASSETPGGADGYTF
NA	TRBV9	15	TRBJ2-7	TRBD2	TGTGCCAGCAGCGTCGAGGGAGGGATCCCCTACGAGCAGTACTTC	CASSVEGGIPYEQYF
NA	TRBV4-2	13	TRBJ2-1	NA	TGTGCCAGCAGCCAAGGAGTCCTTAATGAGCAGTTCTTC	CASSQGVLNEQFF
NA	TRBV11-2	14	TRBJ2-2	NA	TGTGCCAGCAGCTTAGCGGGGGGCCCCGGGGAGCTGTTTTTT	CASSLAGGPGELFF
NA	TRBV30	18	TRBJ1-3	TRBD1	TGTGCCTGGACCCCGGGACAGGGGCTTCAGAGCTCTGGAAACACCATATATTTT	CAWTPGQGLQSSGNTIYF
NA	TRBV6-6	11	TRBJ2-7	NA	TGTGCCAGCAATACCCAGGGAGAGCAGTACTTC	CASNTQGEQYF
NA	TRBV29-1	12	TRBJ2-7	TRBD1	TGCAGCGTTGGGACAGGGGGCCACGAGCAGTACTTC	CSVGTGGHEQYF
NA	TRBV6-1	13	TRBJ1-1	NA	TGTGCCAGTCTAGAGGGAGTTATTACTGAAGCTTTCTTT	CASLEGVITEAFF
NA	TRBV5-1	12	TRBJ2-1	NA	TGCGCCAGCAGCTTACATAGCGATGAGCAGTTCTTC	CASSLHSDEQFF
NA	TRBV2	15	TRBJ2-3	TRBD2	TGTGCCAGTACCCCGGGACTAGCGTACACAGATACGCAGTATTTT	CASTPGLAYTDTQYF
NA	TRBV7-2	14	TRBJ2-7	NA	TGTGCCAGCAGCTTACAGCAGGGGGGGTACGAGCAGTACTTC	CASSLQQGGYEQYF
NA	TRBV6-6	15	TRBJ2-7	NA	TGTGCCAGCAGTTACTCAGGATCTTTGTCCTACGAGCAGTACTTC	CASSYSGSLSYEQYF
NA	TRBV19	14	TRBJ2-3	TRBD2	TGTGCCAGTAGTATTGCGGGAGGGACAGATACGCAGTATTTT	CASSIAGGTDTQYF
NA	TRBV7-9	12	TRBJ2-3	NA	TGTGCCAGCAGCTTAGCAGCTACCAGCGAGTATTTT	CASSLAATSEYF
NA	TRBV5-5	18	TRBJ1-4	TRBD1	TGTGCCAGCAGCTCAATAGGGGGTATCGGGACAGGGGAAGAAAAACTGTTTTTT	CASSSIGGIGTGEEKLFF
NA	TRBV28	18	TRBJ2-7	TRBD1	TGTGCCAGCAGTCTCCCGAAAGACAGGGCCGTAATTAACTACGAGCAGTACTTC	CASSLPKDRAVINYEQYF
NA	TRBV6-6	14	TRBJ1-2	NA	TGTGCCAGCAGTTACTCGATCCCGGGGGATGGCTACACCTTC	CASSYSIPGDGYTF
NA	TRBV7-7	12	TRBJ2-5	NA	TGTGCCAGCAGCTTAAGGGGGGAGACCCAGTACTTC	CASSLRGETQYF